This TCR beta chain originates from a study of vaccination effects on CD4 cells after COVID-19. The CDR3 spans 15 residues. The data were produced by immunoSEQ multiplex PCR, yet TCRdb's version contains in-frame clones alone and is incomplete. The sample lists tens of thousands of clones, approximately 75% occurring once. ViraFEST expansion of antigen-specific CD4+ T cells with viral peptide pools preceded sequencing. Cultured cells yielded isolated CD4+ T cells after around 10 days. According to the study, vaccine recipients showed no prior SARS-CoV-2 infection and negative nucleocapsid antibodies. Only a few counts were recorded for this clone. The antigen is not known.

The V and J genes are TRBV1 and TRBJ1-4; the listed D gene, TRBD1, was not tested against the DNA. TRBV1 is given as a pseudogene. The source is a human donor who received a COVID-19 vaccine. Sequenced here: CD4+ T cells from PBMCs cultured with HCoV-OC43 spike peptides, sampled before COVID-19 vaccination. Subset defined: HCoV-OC43 spike overlapping peptide pool stimulation. CDR3 in amino acids: CTSTYALGLWEKLFF. The CDR3 DNA reads as TGCACCAGCACTTATGCGCTGGGGCTTTGGGAAAAACTGTTTTTT.